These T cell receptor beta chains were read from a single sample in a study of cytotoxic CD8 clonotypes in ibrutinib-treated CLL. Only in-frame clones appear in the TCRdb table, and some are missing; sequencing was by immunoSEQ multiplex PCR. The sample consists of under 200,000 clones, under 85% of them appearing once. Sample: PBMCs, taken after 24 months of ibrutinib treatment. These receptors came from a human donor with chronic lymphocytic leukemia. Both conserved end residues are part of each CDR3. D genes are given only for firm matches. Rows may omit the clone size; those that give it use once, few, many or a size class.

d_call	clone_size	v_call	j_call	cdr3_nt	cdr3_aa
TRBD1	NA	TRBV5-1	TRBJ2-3	TGCGCCAGCAGCTTGTTCGTGGGACAGGGGGCCACAGATACGCAGTATTTT	CASSLFVGQGATDTQYF
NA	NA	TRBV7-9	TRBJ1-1	TGTGCCAGCAGCTTCGAGTTGAACACTGAAGCTTTCTTT	CASSFELNTEAFF
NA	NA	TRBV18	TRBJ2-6	TGTGCCAGCTCACCCTTTCGCGAATCTGGGGCCAACGTCCTGACTTTC	CASSPFRESGANVLTF
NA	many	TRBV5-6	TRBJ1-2	TGTGCCAGCAGCTTGGCGGGCCGGTGGAACTATGGCTACACCTTC	CASSLAGRWNYGYTF
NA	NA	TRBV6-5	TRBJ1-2	TGTGCCAGCAGTGAACCCCCGTCGACCTATGGCTACACCTTC	CASSEPPSTYGYTF
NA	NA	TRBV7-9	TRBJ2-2	TGTGCCAGCAGCGCGCTGACTGTATCGAACACCGGGGAGCTGTTTTTT	CASSALTVSNTGELFF
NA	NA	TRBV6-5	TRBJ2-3	TGTGCCAGCAGTTACAGGACGGGACACAGCACAGATACGCAGTATTTT	CASSYRTGHSTDTQYF
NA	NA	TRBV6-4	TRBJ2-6	TGTGCCAGCAGTCCCCAGGGACCTTTCACCTCTGGGGCCAACGTCCTGACTTTC	CASSPQGPFTSGANVLTF
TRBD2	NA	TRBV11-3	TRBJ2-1	TGTGCCAGCAGCAGTAGCGGGAGGGCCCCCTACAATGAGCAGTTCTTC	CASSSSGRAPYNEQFF
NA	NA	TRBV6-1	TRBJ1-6	TGTGCCAGCACCCCCCGGGGGAATAATTCACCCCTCCACTTT	CASTPRGNNSPLHF
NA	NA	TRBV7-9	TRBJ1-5	TGTGCCAGCAGCTTAACGGTCAATCAGCCCCAGCATTTT	CASSLTVNQPQHF
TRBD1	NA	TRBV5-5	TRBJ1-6	TGTGCCAGCAGCTTGCTAGGGACAGGGGTTTCACCCCTCCACTTT	CASSLLGTGVSPLHF
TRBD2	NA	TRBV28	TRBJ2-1	TGTGCCAGCAGTTCACTCTCTAGCGGGAGGGTCCTTGAGCAGTTCTTC	CASSSLSSGRVLEQFF
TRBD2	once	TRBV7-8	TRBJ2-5	TGTGCCAGCAGCTTTTCTATCACTAGCGGGAATCAAGAGACCCAGTACTTC	CASSFSITSGNQETQYF
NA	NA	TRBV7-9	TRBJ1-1	TGTGCCAGCAGCTTAGTAACCCGGCCGGACCAGAACACTGAAGCTTTCTTT	CASSLVTRPDQNTEAFF
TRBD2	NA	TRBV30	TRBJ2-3	TGTGCCTGGACACCCGGACTAGCAGCAGATACGCAGTATTTT	CAWTPGLAADTQYF